This TCR beta chain was captured in a study of early T cells in non-severe SARS-CoV-2 infection. Whole-study context: Sequencing targeted bulk RNA from unsorted whole blood, leaving chains unpaired. Overall study findings and caveats: Matching with VDJdb favored anti-spike CD8 responses (missing private and CD4 specificities).

The library protocol tagged individual cDNA molecules with unique molecular identifiers. TCRdb re-called the 5' RACE reads through MiXCR, storing one row per CDR3 protein. This table holds some 29,000 distinct CDR3 sequences, about 4.6% found once. This clonotype was counted many times. What it recognizes is unknown. The V gene's germline CDR1 is MNHEY and CDR2 SVGEGT. Trimming cost V 7 bases and J 6 bases; bases outside gene matches: 12. This CDR3 has 15 amino acids. Sequencing was performed on whole blood. The chain recombines TRBV6-2 or TRBV6-3 with TRBJ2-1; 7 positions agree with TRBD1. This clonotype was obtained from an adult who was a healthcare worker with PCR-confirmed SARS-CoV-2 infection or an uninfected control (not recorded which). CDR3 sequence reads: CASTWVLQGSNEQFF. CDR3 bases: TGTGCCAGCACCTGGGTTTTACAGGGGAGCAATGAGCAGTTCTTC.